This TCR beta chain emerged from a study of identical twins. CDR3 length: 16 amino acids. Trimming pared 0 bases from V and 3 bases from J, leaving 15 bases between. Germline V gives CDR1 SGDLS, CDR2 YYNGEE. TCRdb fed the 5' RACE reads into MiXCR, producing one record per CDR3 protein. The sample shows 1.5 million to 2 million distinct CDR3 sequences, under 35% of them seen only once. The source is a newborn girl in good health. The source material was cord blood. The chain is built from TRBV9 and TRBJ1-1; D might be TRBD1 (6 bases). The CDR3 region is CASSVVRGEVYTEAFF. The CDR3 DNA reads TGTGCCAGCAGCGTAGTGAGGGGGGAGGTGTACACTGAAGCTTTCTTT.